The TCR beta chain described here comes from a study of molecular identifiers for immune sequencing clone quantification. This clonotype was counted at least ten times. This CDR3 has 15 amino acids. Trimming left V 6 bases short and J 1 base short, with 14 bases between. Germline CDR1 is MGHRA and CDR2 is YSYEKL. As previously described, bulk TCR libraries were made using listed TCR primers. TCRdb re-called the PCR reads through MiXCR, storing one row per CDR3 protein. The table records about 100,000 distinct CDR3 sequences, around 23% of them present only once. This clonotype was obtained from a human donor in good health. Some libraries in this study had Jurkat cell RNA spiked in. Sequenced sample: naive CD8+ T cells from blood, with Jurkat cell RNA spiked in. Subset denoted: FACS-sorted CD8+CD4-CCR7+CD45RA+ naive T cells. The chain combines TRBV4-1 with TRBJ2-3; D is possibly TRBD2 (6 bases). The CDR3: CASRQGGAGTDTQYF. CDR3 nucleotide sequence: TGCGCCAGCAGGCAGGGCGGGGCTGGCACAGATACGCAGTATTTT.